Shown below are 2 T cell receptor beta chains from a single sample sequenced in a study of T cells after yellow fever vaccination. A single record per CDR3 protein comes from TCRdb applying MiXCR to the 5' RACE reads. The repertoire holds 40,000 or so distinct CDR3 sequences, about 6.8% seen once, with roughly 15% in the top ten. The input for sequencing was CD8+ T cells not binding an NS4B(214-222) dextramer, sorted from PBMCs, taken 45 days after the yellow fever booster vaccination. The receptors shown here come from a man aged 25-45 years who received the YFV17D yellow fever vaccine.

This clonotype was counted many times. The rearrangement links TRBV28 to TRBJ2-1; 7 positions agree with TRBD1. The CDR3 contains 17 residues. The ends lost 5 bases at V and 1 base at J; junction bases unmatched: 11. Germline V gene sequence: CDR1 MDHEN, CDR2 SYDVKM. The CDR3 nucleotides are TGTGCCAGCAGTACCGACAGGGTTCTAATATCCTACAATGAGCAGTTCTTC. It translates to CASSTDRVLISYNEQFF.

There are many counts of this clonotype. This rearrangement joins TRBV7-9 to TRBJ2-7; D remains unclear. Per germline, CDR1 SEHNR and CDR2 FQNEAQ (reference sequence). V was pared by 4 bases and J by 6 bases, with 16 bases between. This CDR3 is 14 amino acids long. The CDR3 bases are TGTGCCAGCAGCTCAGGACCGCTGTCGGGCGAGCAGTACTTC. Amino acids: CASSSGPLSGEQYF.